One and the same sample provided the 11 T cell receptor beta chains below, sequenced in a study of OX40 agonist ivuxolimab in advanced cancers. TCRdb keeps only in-frame clones here, not all; method: immunoSEQ multiplex PCR. The table records some 30,000 clones, roughly 82% of them present only once. Sequenced here: CD4+ or CD8+ T cells sorted from blood, sampled in a trial of the OX40 agonist ivuxolimab. These receptors came from an adult with an advanced solid tumor such as melanoma, head and neck, liver or kidney cancer.

This clone was recorded once. The chain recombines TRBV6-4 with TRBJ2-5, with TRBD2 identical over 8 bases. Germline CDR1 is MRHNA and CDR2 is SNTAGT. The CDR3 sequence is 15 residues long. Trimming at V came to 4 bases and at J to 1 base, leaving 5 bases not matched to a gene. DNA of the CDR3: TGTGCCAGCAGTGTGGCGGGGGGCTCCCAAGAGACCCAGTACTTC. Translating it yields CASSVAGGSQETQYF.

This chain links TRBV5-6 with TRBJ2-1; D call uncertain. V dropped 0 bases and J dropped 7 bases, with 5 bases sitting between them. The V gene's germline CDR1 is SGHDT and CDR2 YYEEEE. This CDR3 spans 12 amino acids. CDR3 bases: TGTGCCAGCAGCTTGGTCGTTAATGAGCAGTTCTTC. Protein: CASSLVVNEQFF.

This chain connects TRBV4-2 to TRBJ2-2; TRBD2 matches 9 bases. Germline CDR1 reads LGHNA; CDR2 reads YNFKEQ. CDR3 length: 17 amino acids. With 2 bases clipped from V and 2 bases from J, the junction kept 6 bases outside the gene matches. CDR3 coding DNA: TGTGCCAGCAGCCAAATATCTAGCGGGATTAACACCGGGGAGCTGTTTTTT. Translated: CASSQISSGINTGELFF.

A single count supports this clone. V gene TRBV15 combines with J gene TRBJ1-2; no definite D call. V was pared by 0 bases and J by 8 bases, with 16 bases between. The V gene's germline CDR1 is LNHNV and CDR2 YYDKDF (reference sequence). The CDR3 totals 15 residues. CDR3 protein: CATSREVGRVSGYTF. The CDR3 coding sequence is TGTGCCACCAGCAGAGAAGTGGGAAGGGTTAGCGGCTACACCTTC.

The rearrangement links TRBV2 to TRBJ1-1, with 7 bases that match TRBD1. In germline, CDR1 is SNHLY, CDR2 FYNNEI. The CDR3 sequence is 13 residues long. Trimming removed 10 bases from V and 0 bases from J; junction bases left unmatched: 5. For the CDR3, the DNA is TGTGCCATTCGGACAGGCATGAACACTGAAGCTTTCTTT. Its translation: CAIRTGMNTEAFF.

This clone was seen only a few times. This chain uses TRBV4-1 with TRBJ1-5; no definite D call. In germline, CDR1 is MGHRA, CDR2 YSYEKL. The CDR3 extends over 14 amino acids. Trimming took off 1 base at V and 6 bases at J, with 10 bases between the two ends. CDR3 DNA: TGCGCCAGCAGCCAAGTTGAGGGCGGTCAGCCCCAGCATTTT. Translated, it gives CASSQVEGGQPQHF.

The chain recombines TRBV2 with TRBJ2-1, with 8 nucleotides matching TRBD1. Germline V lookup: CDR1 SNHLY, CDR2 FYNNEI. CDR3 size: 14 residues. The V and J ends lost 11 bases and 2 bases, in that order; junction bases with no gene match: 8. CDR3 sequence reads: CAGTGTGAYNEQFF. The CDR3 nucleotides read TGTGCCGGTACCGGGACAGGAGCCTACAATGAGCAGTTCTTC.

The chain joins TRBV13 to TRBJ2-5, with 10 bases aligning to TRBD1. This CDR3 is built from 18 residues. Germline V lookup: CDR1 PRHDT, CDR2 FYEKMQ (reference sequence). V trimming: 1 base; J trimming: 5 bases; junction bases outside the gene matches: 13. The DNA for the CDR3 is TGTGCCAGCAGCTTAGTAGGGACAGGGGTGGCCAGCGCGGAGACCCAGTACTTC. This translates into CASSLVGTGVASAETQYF. Filled out from reference TRBV13 and TRBJ2-5, the complete variable domain reads AAGVIQSPRHLIKEKRETATLKCYPIPRHDTVYWYQQGPGQDPQFLISFYEKMQSDKGSIPDRFSAQQFSDYHSELNMSSLELGDSALYFCASSLVGTGVASAETQYFGPGTRLLVL.

The chain recombines TRBV10-2 with TRBJ2-7, with 9 bases fitting TRBD1. CDR3 length: 12 residues. With V trimmed by 6 bases and J by 4 bases, 1 base remained unmatched. Germline values: CDR1 WSHSY, CDR2 SAAADI. The CDR3 bases are TGCGCCAGCAGGACAGGGGGGTACGAGCAGTACTTC. This codes for CASRTGGYEQYF.

The CDR3 region has the DNA TGTGCCAGCAGCGTAGGGGGACACACCGAGCAGTACTTC. Encoded protein: CASSVGGHTEQYF. V gene TRBV9 combines with J gene TRBJ2-7; possibly TRBD1 for D (6 bases). The V gene's germline CDR1 is SGDLS and CDR2 YYNGEE. This CDR3 comprises 13 residues. Trimming took off 0 bases at V and 6 bases at J, with 10 bases between the two ends. The full variable domain, in which reference TRBV9 and TRBJ2-7 provide the parts outside the CDR3, is DSGVTQTPKHLITATGQRVTLRCSPRSGDLSVYWYQQSLDQGLQFLIQYYNGEERAKGNILERFSAQQFPDLHSELNLSSLELGDSALYFCASSVGGHTEQYFGPGTRLTVT.

CDR3 sequence: CASSKVAANTGELFF. The CDR3 DNA follows: TGTGCCAGCAGCAAGGTCGCGGCGAACACCGGGGAGCTGTTTTTT. This chain connects TRBV7-6 to TRBJ2-2; D uncertain. Germline V gene data show CDR1 as SGHVS and CDR2 as FNYEAQ. Deletions cut 5 bases from V and 0 bases from J, with 10 bases between. CDR3 length: 15 amino acids.